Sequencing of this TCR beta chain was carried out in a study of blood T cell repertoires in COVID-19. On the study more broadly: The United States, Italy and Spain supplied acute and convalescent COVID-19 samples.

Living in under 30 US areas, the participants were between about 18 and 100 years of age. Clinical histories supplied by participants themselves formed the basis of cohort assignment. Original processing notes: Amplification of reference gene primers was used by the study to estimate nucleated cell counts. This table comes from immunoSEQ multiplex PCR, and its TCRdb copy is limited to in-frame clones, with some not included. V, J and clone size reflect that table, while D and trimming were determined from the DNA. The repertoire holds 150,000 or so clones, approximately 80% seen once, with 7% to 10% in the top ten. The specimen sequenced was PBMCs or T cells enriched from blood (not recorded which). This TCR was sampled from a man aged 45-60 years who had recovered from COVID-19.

CDR3 in DNA: TGTGCCAGCAGCCTACTAGCGGATGGCACAGATACGCAGTATTTT. It codes for CASSLLADGTDTQYF. The chain has TRBV7-9 and TRBJ2-3, with 8 bases identical to TRBD2. With V trimmed by 5 bases and J by 1 base, 5 bases remained unmatched. The length of the CDR3 is 15 residues. Germline CDR1 reads SEHNR; CDR2 reads FQNEAQ (reference sequence).